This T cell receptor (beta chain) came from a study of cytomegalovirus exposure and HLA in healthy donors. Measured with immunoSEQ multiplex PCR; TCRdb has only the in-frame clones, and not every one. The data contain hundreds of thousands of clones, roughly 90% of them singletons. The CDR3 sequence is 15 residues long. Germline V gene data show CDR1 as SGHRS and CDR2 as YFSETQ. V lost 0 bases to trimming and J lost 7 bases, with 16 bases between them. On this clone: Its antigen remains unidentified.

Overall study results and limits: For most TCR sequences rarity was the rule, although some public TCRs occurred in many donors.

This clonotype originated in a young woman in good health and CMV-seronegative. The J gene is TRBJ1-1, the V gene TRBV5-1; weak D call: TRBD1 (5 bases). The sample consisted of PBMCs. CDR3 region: CASSLGSQGWGEAFF. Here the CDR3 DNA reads TGCGCCAGCAGCTTGGGCTCTCAGGGCTGGGGTGAAGCTTTCTTT.